Below are 29 T cell receptor beta chains sequenced from a single sample in a study of regulatory T cells in long-lasting Graves disease. Building of the TCR beta libraries involved iRepertoire HTBI primers and Arm-PCR of CDR3 regions. TCRdb independently ran MiXCR on the multiplex PCR reads; one entry per CDR3 protein. This sample has around 510,000 distinct CDR3 sequences; less than 25% occur once, and the top ten carry approximately 8%. Noted time point: persistent/refractory GD, antithyroid drugs over 5 years with positive TRAb. The TCR library used RNA extracted from PBMCs. The input for sequencing was peripheral blood mononuclear cells (PBMCs), taken when the disease was refractory, from a patient treated with antithyroid drugs. These receptors came from a female donor with Graves disease.

The V and J genes are TRBV6-2 or TRBV6-3 and TRBJ1-6; the D is unclear. The V end lost 6 bases, the J end lost 7 bases, and 19 bases lay between the germline ends. The CDR3 has 16 residues. The germline V gene encodes CDR1 MNHEY and CDR2 SVGEGT. DNA for the CDR3: TGTGCCAGCAGGGGCACTTTAGTTCGACCCAATTCACCCCTCCACTTT. Translation gives CASRGTLVRPNSPLHF.

This chain links TRBV7-6 with TRBJ1-4; TRBD1 is a possible D gene (6 bases). Germline-derived CDR1 and CDR2 are SGHVS and FNYEAQ. V was shortened by 7 bases and J by 5 bases, with 14 bases between the two germline ends. This CDR3 has 14 residues. The CDR3 DNA is TGTGCCAGCAAACCGGACAGTAGGAATGAAAAACTGTTTTTT. It specifies CASKPDSRNEKLFF.

This clonotype was found a few times. The V and J genes are TRBV29-1 and TRBJ2-7; tentatively, D is TRBD1 (6 bases). CDR3 length: 14 amino acids. Germline assignment: CDR1 SQVTM and CDR2 ANQGSEA. V was pared by 2 bases and J by 4 bases, with 15 bases between. CDR3 amino acids: CSVEYPGQTYEQYF. The CDR3 region has the DNA TGCAGCGTTGAATACCCCGGACAGACTTACGAGCAGTACTTC.

V usage is TRBV6-1 and J usage is TRBJ1-2; D unclear. The length of the CDR3 is 13 residues. Germline V gives CDR1 MNHNS, CDR2 SASEGT. The germline V and J ends were trimmed by 8 bases and 6 bases, with 16 bases remaining between them. CDR3 DNA sequence: TGTGCCAGCTCCTCGACCTGGGGAGATGGCTACACCTTC. Protein: CASSSTWGDGYTF.

On this clonotype itself: This may arise from a read error, as a much more abundant clone is one base away. The CDR3 DNA reads TGTGCCTGGAGTGTTAACAGGAACACTGAAGCTCTCTTT. This sequence encodes CAWSVNRNTEALF. The chain links TRBV30 to TRBJ1-1; tentatively, D is TRBD1 (5 bases). Germline CDR1 is GTSNPN and CDR2 is SVGIG (reference sequence). There are 13 residues in the CDR3.

This chain links TRBV3-1 with TRBJ1-1; possible D gene TRBD1, 5 bases. Deletions cut 5 bases from V and 6 bases from J, with 16 bases between. CDR3 length equals 14 residues. Germline lookup yields CDR1 LGHDT and CDR2 YNNKEL (reference sequence). The DNA of the CDR3 is TGTGCCAGCAGCGCCAAGGTCGGGGGTCCTGAAGCTTTCTTT. Protein sequence: CASSAKVGGPEAFF.

This clonotype was seen more than once but under ten times. The rearrangement links TRBV3-1 to TRBJ2-7; 8 bases align to TRBD2. The CDR3 length is 15 residues. Germline values: CDR1 LGHDT, CDR2 YNNKEL (reference sequence). V shed 0 bases, J shed 6 bases, and the junction held 7 bases outside the gene matches. CDR3: CASSQETGGPIEQYF. As DNA, the CDR3 is TGTGCCAGCAGCCAAGAGACGGGAGGGCCGATCGAGCAGTACTTC.

V gene TRBV5-1 combines with J gene TRBJ2-7; weak D call: TRBD1 (6 bases). In germline, CDR1 is SGHRS, CDR2 YFSETQ. The CDR3 extends over 14 amino acids. V lost 0 bases and J 4 bases, leaving 11 bases between the germline ends. The CDR3 bases are TGCGCCAGCAGCTTGGGGACAGATTATTACGAGCAGTACTTC. This encodes CASSLGTDYYEQYF.

Comment on this clonotype: A much bigger clone sits one base away, suggesting this may be a read error. This chain links TRBV6-1 with TRBJ2-7, with TRBD2 matching 8 bases. The germline V gene has CDR1 MNHNS and CDR2 SASEGT. The CDR3 extends over 14 amino acids. The CDR3 DNA sequence: TGTACCAGCAAGCGGGGGCGGGACCACTACGAGCAGTACTTC. This codes for CTSKRGRDHYEQYF.

This clonotype was counted many times. CDR3 region: CASSDRETQYF. In DNA form, the CDR3 reads TGTGCCAGCAGTGATCGGGAGACCCAGTACTTC. The chain employs TRBV2 and TRBJ2-5; D unclear. CDR3 length: 11 amino acids. Germline values: CDR1 SNHLY, CDR2 FYNNEI. V gave up 3 bases and J gave up 5 bases, with 4 bases separating them.

This rearrangement joins TRBV20-1 to TRBJ2-2, with 8 bases fitting TRBD2. Trimming removed 3 bases from V and 1 base from J; junction bases left unmatched: 4. This CDR3 has 15 residues. From germline, CDR1 is DFQATT and CDR2 SNEGSKA (reference sequence). DNA for the CDR3: TGCAGTGCTAGGAACCTAGCGGGGAACACCGGGGAGCTGTTTTTT. Translated: CSARNLAGNTGELFF.

V gene TRBV7-9 combines with J gene TRBJ2-7; TRBD1 agrees at 7 bases. This CDR3 has 15 residues. Germline CDR1 is SEHNR and CDR2 is FQNEAQ (reference sequence). J was trimmed by 2 bases and V by 5 bases; bases with no gene match: 9. DNA of the CDR3: TGTGCCAGCAGCCACACGACAGGGCCTACCTACGAGCAGTACTTC. Protein sequence: CASSHTTGPTYEQYF.

This clonotype was detected only a few times. V usage is TRBV7-9 and J usage is TRBJ2-7; 9 bases line up with TRBD1. This CDR3 has 14 amino acids. Germline V gene data show CDR1 as SEHNR and CDR2 as FQNEAQ (reference sequence). Germline trimming cut 4 bases from V and 5 bases from J; bases unmatched to any gene: 6. The CDR3, as DNA: TGTGCCAGCAGCTCGTGGGACAGGGTTAACGAGCAGTACTTC. Translating gives CASSSWDRVNEQYF.

This clonotype was seen many times. The gene calls are TRBV28 and TRBJ2-1; 8 nucleotides align to TRBD2. CDR1 is MDHEN, CDR2 SYDVKM, per germline. The CDR3 contains 15 residues. J was trimmed by 6 bases and V by 6 bases; bases with no gene match: 10. The CDR3, as DNA: TGTGCCAGCAGCCCACCGGGACTAGGCTTCAATGAGCAGTTCTTC. Translating gives CASSPPGLGFNEQFF.

In this sample, this clonotype turned up many times. The chain joins TRBV20-1 to TRBJ1-1; D unclear. The V end was cut by 0 bases, the J end by 7 bases, with 6 bases between. This CDR3 spans 11 amino acids. Germline V gene sequence: CDR1 DFQATT, CDR2 SNEGSKA (reference sequence). The CDR3 DNA reads as TGCAGTGCTAGAGACCGGGGTGAAGCTTTCTTT. Amino acids: CSARDRGEAFF.

In nucleotides, the CDR3 is TGTGCTAGTGGTTTGGTACGGGGGAGCACCGGGGAGCTGTTTTTT. As protein: CASGLVRGSTGELFF. The rearrangement joins TRBV12-5 to TRBJ2-2, with D tentatively TRBD2 (6 bases). The germline gives CDR1 LGHNT, CDR2 FRNRAP. Trimming took 0 bases from V and 4 from J, leaving 9 bases between them. The CDR3 is made up of 15 amino acids. Full variable domain (rest looked up from reference TRBV12-5 and TRBJ2-2): DARVTQTPRHKVTEMGQEVTMRCQPILGHNTVFWYRQTMMQGLELLAYFRNRAPLDDSGMPKDRFSAEMPDATLATLKIQPSEPRDSAVYFCASGLVRGSTGELFFGEGSRLTVL.

This clonotype was seen repeatedly, ten times or more. This rearrangement joins TRBV11-2 to TRBJ2-7; the D call may be TRBD1 or TRBD2 (5 bases each). The germline V gene encodes CDR1 SGHAT and CDR2 FQNNGV. V was cut by 6 bases and J by 2 bases, with 14 bases left in between. This CDR3 is built from 14 residues. The CDR3 sequence: CASSNTGPTYEQYF. CDR3 nucleotide sequence: TGTGCCAGCAGTAACACGGGACCGACCTACGAGCAGTACTTC. Supplemented by reference TRBV11-2 and TRBJ2-7, the full variable domain reads EAGVAQSPRYKIIEKRQSVAFWCNPISGHATLYWYQQILGQGPKLLIQFQNNGVVDDSQLPKDRFSAERLKGVDSTLKIQPAKLEDSAVYLCASSNTGPTYEQYFGPGTRLTVT.

This clonotype appeared many times. J is TRBJ2-7 and V is TRBV6-5; 8 bases fit TRBD2. Germline V gene data show CDR1 as MNHEY and CDR2 as SVGAGI. V shed 4 bases and J 6 bases; nucleotides not matched to a gene: 11. The CDR3 extends over 15 amino acids. The CDR3 is CASSSDISGIREQYF. The DNA for the CDR3 is TGTGCCAGCAGTTCGGATATTAGCGGGATTCGCGAGCAGTACTTC.

This clonotype was detected only a few times. This chain links TRBV11-3 with TRBJ2-5, with 9 nucleotides matching TRBD2. Matching the DNA end better, TRBJ2-1 makes the J call doubtful. Germline V gene sequence: CDR1 SGHNT, CDR2 YENEEA. The CDR3 loop spans 16 amino acids. The CDR3 nucleotides read TGTGCCAGCAGCCCGGAACCGGGACTAGCTTATAATGAGCAGTTCTTC. Its translation is CASSPEPGLAYNEQFF.

To note about this clonotype: Being one base from a much bigger clone, this may be a read error. The CDR3 nucleotides read TGTGCCAGTGTTGGGGGGGGCCGAGCCGGGGAGCTGTTTTTT. Its translation: CASVGGGRAGELFF. The rearrangement links TRBV12-3 or TRBV12-4 to TRBJ2-2, with D tentatively TRBD2 (7 bases). The CDR3 contains 14 residues. Trimming left V 9 bases short and J 6 bases short, with 17 bases between.

This clonotype was recorded at least ten times. V and J are TRBV2 and TRBJ1-2; perhaps TRBD1 as D (5 bases). The V gene lost 7 bases and the J gene lost 2 bases, with 11 bases spanning the gap. Per germline, CDR1 SNHLY and CDR2 FYNNEI. The CDR3 has 13 residues. The CDR3 bases are TGTGCCAGCATTCAGACAGAGAACTATGGCTACACCTTC. Its translation: CASIQTENYGYTF.

Note on this clonotype: This could be a read error, since a much larger clone is one nucleotide away. The CDR3 nucleotides are TGTGCCAGCAGCTCTGGATGGGCCTATGGCTACACCTTC. It translates to CASSSGWAYGYTF. The chain carries TRBV7-8 and TRBJ1-2; D not certain. The CDR3 contains 13 residues. CDR1 SGHVS and CDR2 FQNEAQ come from the germline V gene. Trimming left V 4 bases short and J 4 bases short, with 10 bases between.

The chain is built from TRBV29-1 and TRBJ1-2, with D tentatively TRBD1 (5 bases). Germline values: CDR1 SQVTM, CDR2 ANQGSEA. The CDR3 runs to 14 residues. Trimming took 4 bases from V and 3 from J, leaving 15 bases between them. The CDR3 nucleotides are TGCAGCGTTGGAGTAGTCGGGGGAGACTATGGCTACACCTTC. Encoded protein: CSVGVVGGDYGYTF.

CDR3 in DNA: TGTGCCAGCAGCCACGGGGGGCCCTCTGGGGCCAACGTCCTGACTTTC. Amino acids: CASSHGGPSGANVLTF. V gene TRBV5-6 combines with J gene TRBJ2-6; D is possibly TRBD2 (7 bases). V lost 4 bases to trimming and J lost 0 bases, with 11 bases between them. Germline V CDR1 and CDR2: SGHDT, YYEEEE. CDR3 length equals 16 residues.

The V call is TRBV20-1, the J call TRBJ2-1; weak D call: TRBD2 (6 bases). The length of the CDR3 is 16 residues. Looked up from germline, CDR1 is DFQATT and CDR2 is SNEGSKA (reference sequence). Trimming removed 1 base at V and 1 base at J, with 14 bases between. The chain's CDR3 is CSARAQRGRSYNEQFF. Here the CDR3 DNA reads TGCAGTGCTAGAGCCCAACGGGGGAGATCCTACAATGAGCAGTTCTTC.

This clonotype came up many times. The CDR3 DNA reads as TGTGCCTGGAGGGGCCCAGAGCATGGCTACACCTTC. Translation gives CAWRGPEHGYTF. This chain joins TRBV30 and TRBJ1-2; no reliable D call. Between the trimmed V and J ends, which lost 3 bases and 6 bases, there was a span of 11 bases. Germline CDR1 GTSNPN, CDR2 SVGIG (reference sequence). This CDR3 is built from 12 residues.

This clonotype appeared many times. The chain links TRBV29-1 to TRBJ2-6, with 10 positions matching TRBD2. J was trimmed by 2 bases and V by 5 bases; bases with no gene match: 0. Per germline, CDR1 SQVTM and CDR2 ANQGSEA. This CDR3 contains 14 residues. CDR3 sequence (DNA): TGCAGCGTTCTAGCGGGAGCTGGGGCCAACGTCCTGACTTTC. It is translated as CSVLAGAGANVLTF.

This clonotype was detected a few times. The chain carries TRBV9 and TRBJ2-4; TRBD2 aligns across 11 bases. With 0 bases clipped from V and 13 bases from J, the junction kept 9 bases outside the gene matches. CDR1 is SGDLS, CDR2 YYNGEE, per germline. The CDR3 runs 15 residues. CDR3 coding DNA: TGTGCCAGCAGCGTAGAATTAGCGGGAGGGGAGGCCCAGTACTTC. It yields the protein CASSVELAGGEAQYF.

This clonotype has a count of ten or more. J is TRBJ2-2 and V is TRBV6-5; D is ambiguous. Germline CDR1 MNHEY, CDR2 SVGAGI. The CDR3 totals 15 residues. The germline V and J ends were trimmed by 0 bases and 5 bases, with 10 bases remaining between them. CDR3 sequence: CASSYSVPSTGELFF. In DNA, the CDR3 is TGTGCCAGCAGTTACTCGGTCCCCTCTACCGGGGAGCTGTTTTTT.